This paragraph covers one TCR beta chain sequence. Its target is not known. These data originate in a study of T-cell memory formation after mild COVID-19. Study-level information: The TCR clusters were mostly specific to one donor. Study-level results: In second-wave clones peaking day 37, SARS-CoV-2 specificity remained unconfirmed. In pre-infection memory, a portion of responding clones appeared, which suggested that cross-reactive memory joined.

The 5'RACE method, run with constant-segment primers, produced TCR alpha and TCR beta cDNA libraries (carrying sample barcodes and UMIs). TCRdb re-called the 5' RACE reads with MiXCR, one entry per CDR3 protein. Of fewer than 600,000 distinct CDR3 sequences in the sample, 20% to 25% were seen once. The CDR3 consists of 12 residues. V gave up 3 bases and J gave up 1 base, with 3 bases separating them. CDR1 is KGHDR and CDR2 is SFDVKD in the germline V gene. The TCR originated in an adult woman who had mild COVID-19 (a few samples of this study predate the infection). Cell type and time point are not known. The J gene is TRBJ2-7, the V gene TRBV24-1; no clear D. What was sequenced was PBMCs or a T cell subset sorted from them (not recorded which). CDR3 residues: CATSDTSYEQYF. Here the CDR3 DNA reads TGTGCCACCAGTGATACTTCCTACGAGCAGTACTTC.